These 27 T cell receptor beta chains were sequenced from one sample in a study of T cell changes during pregnancy in multiple sclerosis. Using immunoSEQ multiplex PCR, the repertoire was profiled, and TCRdb retains in-frame clones only, with some absent. The data hold 60,000 to 70,000 clones, with roughly nine tenths observed a single time. Sequencing was performed on peripheral blood, taken in the second trimester of pregnancy. All receptors derive from a female donor with multiple sclerosis, enrolled in a pregnancy study.

The V and J genes are TRBV7-3 and TRBJ2-1; 7 bases fit TRBD1. J lost 7 bases, V lost 0 bases, and 3 bases had no gene match. The CDR3 runs to 14 residues. CDR1 is SGHTA and CDR2 is FQGTGA in the germline V gene. The CDR3 protein is CASSLTGQSNEQFF. In DNA, the CDR3 is TGTGCCAGCAGCTTAACGGGACAGTCGAATGAGCAGTTCTTC.

The chain is built from TRBV6-1 and TRBJ1-4, with TRBD1 matching over 7 bases. The trim removed 0 bases at V and 8 bases at J, leaving 6 bases unmatched. CDR1 is MNHNS, CDR2 SASEGT, per germline. CDR3 length: 15 residues. CDR3 in DNA: TGTGCCAGCAGTGAAGCAGACAGGGTCTACGAAAAACTGTTTTTT. It encodes CASSEADRVYEKLFF.

The V and J genes are TRBV6-5 and TRBJ2-3, with 9 bases fitting TRBD1. Germline lookup yields CDR1 MNHEY and CDR2 SVGAGI. With V trimmed by 4 bases and J by 3 bases, 5 bases remained unmatched. The CDR3 loop spans 15 amino acids. The CDR3 region has the DNA TGTGCCAGCAGTTTACCGGGACAGGGAACAGATACGCAGTATTTT. This codes for CASSLPGQGTDTQYF.

The genes are TRBV6-5 and TRBJ1-6; 7 bases are shared with TRBD1. The germline CDR1 and CDR2 sequences are MNHEY and SVGAGI. V was pared by 6 bases and J by 11 bases, with 7 bases of the junction left unmatched. This CDR3 contains 13 residues. The CDR3, as DNA: TGTGCCAGCAGGACGGACAGGCGTGCACCCCTCCACTTT. Its translation: CASRTDRRAPLHF.

The CDR3 nucleotides read TGTGCCAGCAGTGAAGGGGGACAGGGTTACGAGCAGTACTTC. Translating gives CASSEGGQGYEQYF. The chain joins TRBV6-1 to TRBJ2-7; 9 bases are shared with TRBD1. The length of the CDR3 is 14 residues. CDR1 MNHNS and CDR2 SASEGT come from the germline V gene. After removal of 1 base from V and 4 bases from J, the junction contained 2 bases not matched to a gene.

The V call is TRBV28, the J call TRBJ1-4, with a weak D call TRBD1 (5 bases). The V end was cut by 3 bases, the J end by 5 bases, with 13 bases between. Germline V CDR1 and CDR2: MDHEN, SYDVKM. The CDR3 covers 15 residues. CDR3 nucleotides: TGTGCCAGCAGTTTGTTACAGGCCCAGAATGAAAAACTGTTTTTT. This encodes CASSLLQAQNEKLFF.

The J gene is TRBJ2-7, the V gene TRBV5-5; TRBD1 agrees at 8 bases. Germline-derived CDR1 and CDR2 are SGHKS and YYEKEE (reference sequence). This CDR3 is 14 amino acids long. The V segment lost 2 bases and the J segment 2 bases; nucleotides outside the gene matches: 3. CDR3 nucleotide sequence: TGTGCCAGCAGCTTAATGGGACAGGCCTACGAGCAGTACTTC. This codes for CASSLMGQAYEQYF.

This sequence joins TRBV18 and TRBJ1-4, with TRBD1 identical over 9 bases. Looked up from germline, CDR1 is KGHSH and CDR2 is LQKENI. V dropped 6 bases and J dropped 4; count of bases not matched to a gene: 3. The CDR3 is made up of 14 amino acids. The DNA for the CDR3 is TGTGCCAGCTCGCGACAGGGGGTTAATGAAAAACTGTTTTTT. Translated, it gives CASSRQGVNEKLFF.

The chain couples TRBV7-2 to TRBJ2-1; unclear D gene. The CDR3 loop spans 12 amino acids. V gave up 2 bases and J gave up 12 bases, with 11 bases separating them. Germline CDR1 reads SGHTA; CDR2 reads FQGNSA. The CDR3 DNA follows: TGTGCCAGCAGCTTAAATCTAAAGATGCAGTTCTTC. This encodes CASSLNLKMQFF.

This clone was seen only once. The chain links TRBV27 to TRBJ2-2; D ambiguous. Per the germline V gene, CDR1 is MNHEY and CDR2 is SMNVEV (reference sequence). The ends were cut back, 3 bases at V and 4 bases at J, with 6 bases in the middle. This CDR3 region has 13 residues. CDR3 sequence reads: CASSFRSTGELFF. The DNA of the CDR3 is TGTGCCAGCAGTTTCCGGAGCACCGGGGAGCTGTTTTTT.

The chain employs TRBV27 and TRBJ1-2; the match to TRBD1 covers 9 bases. Germline V lookup: CDR1 MNHEY, CDR2 SMNVEV (reference sequence). Germline trimming cut 3 bases from V and 4 bases from J; bases unmatched to any gene: 12. CDR3 length: 17 amino acids. The CDR3 reads CASSLSGVGTGTYGYTF. The CDR3 DNA reads TGTGCCAGCAGTTTGTCAGGTGTTGGGACAGGGACCTATGGCTACACCTTC.

This clone was seen just once. The chain has TRBV27 and TRBJ2-1; TRBD2 aligns across 10 bases. The CDR3 sequence is 17 residues long. CDR1 and CDR2 from the germline V gene are MNHEY and SMNVEV (reference sequence). Losses at the gene ends were 5 bases for V and 0 bases for J; bases not matched to a gene: 7. CDR3 loop: CASSQKTSGLSYNEQFF. In DNA, the CDR3 is TGTGCCAGCAGTCAAAAGACTAGCGGGCTCTCCTACAATGAGCAGTTCTTC.

The chain combines TRBV5-1 with TRBJ2-2; 8 nucleotides match TRBD1. Losses at the gene ends were 6 bases for V and 6 bases for J; bases not matched to a gene: 13. The germline V gene encodes CDR1 SGHRS and CDR2 YFSETQ. The CDR3 totals 16 residues. In DNA form, the CDR3 reads TGCGCCAGCACCTCTCTGACAGGGGAGATGGCCGGGGAGCTGTTTTTT. Residues: CASTSLTGEMAGELFF. Complete variable domain (other parts from reference TRBV5-1 and TRBJ2-2): KAGVTQTPRYLIKTRGQQVTLSCSPISGHRSVSWYQQTPGQGLQFLFEYFSETQRNKGNFPGRFSGRQFSNSRSEMNVSTLELGDSALYLCASTSLTGEMAGELFFGEGSRLTVL.

Only a few counts were recorded for this clone. The rearrangement uses TRBV6-5 and TRBJ1-1; possibly TRBD1 for D (5 bases). With 0 bases removed from V and 8 bases from J, the gap between germline ends came to 7 bases. CDR1 and CDR2 from the germline V gene are MNHEY and SVGAGI. The CDR3 loop spans 12 amino acids. As DNA, the CDR3 is TGTGCCAGCAGTTACTCGACAGAAGAAGCTTTCTTT. Its translation is CASSYSTEEAFF.

The chain employs TRBV7-7 and TRBJ2-3; possibly TRBD1 for D (6 bases). The CDR3 totals 14 residues. Trimming stripped 5 bases from V and 2 bases from J, with 11 bases between. Germline V lookup: CDR1 SSHAT, CDR2 FNYEAQ (reference sequence). The DNA for the CDR3 is TGTGCCAGCAGCCCCAGGGGCCCCACAGATACGCAGTATTTT. Translation gives CASSPRGPTDTQYF.

The chain joins TRBV5-1 to TRBJ2-1; D might be TRBD2 (5 bases). This CDR3 has 17 amino acids. V lost 4 bases and J 4 bases, leaving 21 bases between the germline ends. The V gene's germline CDR1 is SGHRS and CDR2 YFSETQ. CDR3 residues: CASSPGSEASRYNEQFF. CDR3 in DNA: TGCGCCAGCAGCCCCGGCTCGGAGGCTAGCCGGTACAATGAGCAGTTCTTC.

V gene TRBV5-1 combines with J gene TRBJ2-3; possibly TRBD1 for D (6 bases). Germline CDR1 reads SGHRS; CDR2 reads YFSETQ. The CDR3 is 15 amino acids. V gave up 4 bases and J gave up 3 bases, with 15 bases separating them. The CDR3 DNA follows: TGCGCCAGCAGCCCCGGACTGGACAGTACAGATACGCAGTATTTT. Encoded protein: CASSPGLDSTDTQYF.

This clone was picked up one time. The CDR3 protein is CASSPFEGAGNTIYF. The CDR3 region has the DNA TGTGCCAGCAGCCCATTTGAAGGGGCTGGAAACACCATATATTTT. V usage is TRBV7-6 and J usage is TRBJ1-3; D perhaps matches TRBD1 (5 bases). The germline V and J ends were trimmed by 5 bases and 2 bases, with 13 bases remaining between them. Germline V CDR1 and CDR2: SGHVS, FNYEAQ. This CDR3 comprises 15 residues.

The chain employs TRBV1 and TRBJ2-5; TRBD2 reflects the table's D call only, with no check against the DNA. TRBV1 represents a pseudogene. The CDR3 is 17 amino acids. Here the CDR3 DNA reads TGCACCAGCAGCTCAAGACCCCAGCGGGGATCGGGAGAGACCCAGTACTTC. Its protein is CTSSSRPQRGSGETQYF.

The CDR3 region is CASSQGWGNNQPQHF. In nucleotides, the CDR3 is TGTGCCAGCAGCCAAGGCTGGGGCAATAATCAGCCCCAGCATTTT. V and J are TRBV5-6 and TRBJ1-5; tentatively, D is TRBD1 (5 bases). Germline CDR1 SGHDT, CDR2 YYEEEE. V was trimmed by 4 bases and J by 4 bases, leaving 15 bases between them. The CDR3 covers 15 residues.

V usage is TRBV6-5 and J usage is TRBJ2-3; possibly TRBD2 for D (7 bases). Deletions cut 2 bases from V and 9 bases from J, with 9 bases between. Germline CDR1 and CDR2: MNHEY and SVGAGI. The CDR3 covers 12 residues. The chain's CDR3 is CASSYEGGTQYF. CDR3 nucleotides: TGTGCCAGCAGTTACGAGGGGGGGACGCAGTATTTT.

V gene TRBV30 combines with J gene TRBJ2-1; 7 positions agree with TRBD2. Trimming removed 8 bases from V and 6 bases from J; junction bases left unmatched: 13. CDR1 and CDR2 (germline): GTSNPN, SVGIG (reference sequence). The CDR3 extends over 14 amino acids. The CDR3 reads CAGLAVPGGNEQFF. As DNA, the CDR3 is TGTGCCGGTCTAGCGGTTCCGGGGGGCAATGAGCAGTTCTTC.

The chain is built from TRBV25-1 and TRBJ1-3, with D possibly TRBD1 on 5 matching bases. Trimming stripped 1 base from V and 3 bases from J, with 10 bases between. CDR1 is MGHDK and CDR2 is SYGVNS in the germline V gene. This CDR3 spans 15 amino acids. This CDR3 is CASSEWGFYGNTIYF. The CDR3 coding sequence is TGTGCCAGCAGTGAATGGGGCTTCTATGGAAACACCATATATTTT.

The chain uses TRBV9 and TRBJ2-2; weak D call: TRBD2 (5 bases). There are 17 residues in the CDR3. Per germline, CDR1 SGDLS and CDR2 YYNGEE. Trimming shortened V by 3 bases and J by 0 bases, and 15 bases separated the two germline ends. The DNA for the CDR3 is TGTGCCAGCAGCGAGCCCCCGGGGTCGGCGAACACCGGGGAGCTGTTTTTT. It yields the protein CASSEPPGSANTGELFF.

The chain combines TRBV9 with TRBJ2-2, with a possible D match to TRBD2 (6 bases). In germline, CDR1 is SGDLS, CDR2 YYNGEE. V lost 3 bases and J lost 5, with 14 bases in between. The CDR3 covers 15 residues. The CDR3: CASSDPTGVTGELFF. The CDR3 nucleotides read TGTGCCAGCAGCGACCCTACGGGGGTTACCGGGGAGCTGTTTTTT.

The V and J genes are TRBV19 and TRBJ2-7, with 9 bases aligning to TRBD1. CDR1 and CDR2 (germline): LNHDA, SQIVND (reference sequence). V shed 3 bases, J shed 2 bases, and the junction held 5 bases outside the gene matches. This CDR3 region has 15 residues. The CDR3 loop reads CASSIPGQGTYEQYF. The CDR3 nucleotides are TGTGCCAGTAGTATCCCGGGACAGGGTACCTACGAGCAGTACTTC.

The chain uses TRBV29-1 and TRBJ2-7; 14 bases align to TRBD2. The trim removed 0 bases at V and 3 bases at J, leaving 1 base unmatched. The CDR3 extends over 15 amino acids. Germline CDR1 reads SQVTM; CDR2 reads ANQGSEA. The CDR3 DNA reads TGCAGCGTTGAAGATGGACTAGCGGGGGGCTACGAGCAGTACTTC. Amino acid sequence: CSVEDGLAGGYEQYF.